This T cell receptor beta chain stems from a study of long-term antiretroviral therapy in people with HIV. Broader study findings: Clones with expansion before ART led the repertoire at all time points. Someone took the blood between about 2004 and 2018, maybe while older ART regimens were in use. Spans of CDR3 length were tighter for HIV repertoires than for controls.

Of note for this clone: Antigen specificity is unknown.

Survey-level immunoSEQ v3.0 assays were run. Repertoires were generated with immunoSEQ multiplex PCR, while TCRdb's copy carries only in-frame clones and drops some. The table lists under 30,000 clones, about 86% of them singletons. This CDR3 is 15 amino acids long. Germline CDR1 reads SGHDT; CDR2 reads YYEEEE. V lost 4 bases, J lost 0 bases, and 6 bases stayed unmatched. The source was unsorted PBMCs, collected 1.9 years after starting antiretroviral therapy. This receptor was taken from a woman in her 30s with HIV. The rearrangement uses TRBV5-6 and TRBJ1-1, with TRBD1 matching over 7 bases. The CDR3 loop reads CASSPWDRMNTEAFF. The CDR3, as DNA: TGTGCCAGCAGCCCGTGGGACAGAATGAACACTGAAGCTTTCTTT.